What follows are 21 T cell receptor beta chains derived from one specimen sequenced in a study of T cell repertoires in cytomegalovirus infection. A single record per CDR3 protein comes from TCRdb applying MiXCR to the reads. This repertoire shows about 180,000 distinct CDR3 sequences, about an eighth found once; its top ten account for about a quarter. The sample taken for sequencing was PBMCs. The receptors were gathered from a human donor in good health (CMV status not recorded). Some clones in this sample may be carry-over from other donors' samples.

The chain joins TRBV29-1 to TRBJ1-2, with D perhaps TRBD1 (6 bases). V was clipped by 5 bases and J by 7 bases, with 20 bases between them. There are 14 residues in the CDR3. The germline V gene encodes CDR1 SQVTM and CDR2 ANQGSEA. The CDR3 reads CSVIEAGDVAGYTF. The CDR3 region has the DNA TGCAGCGTTATCGAGGCAGGGGATGTTGCTGGCTACACCTTC.

This chain connects TRBV7-9 to TRBJ2-7, with 7 positions matching TRBD1. The trim removed 5 bases at V and 4 bases at J, leaving 8 bases unmatched. Germline V CDR1 and CDR2: SEHNR, FQNEAQ (reference sequence). There are 14 residues in the CDR3. CDR3 loop: CASSESGTAYEQYF. CDR3 in DNA: TGTGCCAGCAGCGAAAGTGGGACAGCGTACGAGCAGTACTTC.

The chain employs TRBV29-1 and TRBJ1-4; D is perhaps TRBD1 (5 bases). Trimming removed 4 bases from V and 8 bases from J, with 11 bases in between. The CDR3 covers 12 residues. Germline assignment: CDR1 SQVTM and CDR2 ANQGSEA. The CDR3 here is CSVVGRGEKLFF. Written as DNA, the CDR3 is TGCAGCGTTGTGGGACGCGGGGAAAAACTGTTTTTT. The full variable domain, completed using reference TRBV29-1 and TRBJ1-4, is SAVISQKPSRDICQRGTSLTIQCQVDSQVTMMFWYRQQPGQSLTLIATANQGSEATYESGFVIDKFPISRPNLTFSTLTVSNMSPEDSSIYLCSVVGRGEKLFFGSGTQLSVL.

This clonotype was observed a few times. The gene calls are TRBV20-1 and TRBJ1-2, with D hard to call. This CDR3 has 13 amino acids. Germline CDR1 reads DFQATT; CDR2 reads SNEGSKA (reference sequence). V was cut by 6 bases and J by 8 bases, with 19 bases left in between. CDR3 sequence reads: CSAPSRAGDGYTF. In DNA, the CDR3 is TGCAGTGCCCCGAGCCGGGCAGGAGACGGCTACACCTTC.

Comment on this clonotype: This sequence may be a read error, since a much larger clone differs from it by one base. This chain uses TRBV4-1 with TRBJ1-5; 8 positions agree with TRBD1. This CDR3 region has 16 residues. V was clipped by 7 bases and J by 5 bases; unmatched bases: 13. In germline, CDR1 is MGHRA, CDR2 YSYEKL. The CDR3 sequence: CASNQHPEDRDQPQHF. CDR3 in DNA: TGCGCCAGCAACCAGCACCCCGAGGACAGGGATCAGCCCCAGCATTTT.

This clonotype has at least ten counts. The chain combines TRBV12-3 or TRBV12-4 with TRBJ2-5; D ambiguous. The CDR3 is 13 amino acids. The V end was cut by 6 bases, the J end by 3 bases, with 11 bases between. CDR3 amino acids: CASSWGREETQYF. CDR3 in DNA: TGTGCCAGCAGCTGGGGTCGGGAAGAGACCCAGTACTTC.

The rearrangement joins TRBV20-1 to TRBJ1-4; TRBD1 might be the D (6 bases). Per germline, CDR1 DFQATT and CDR2 SNEGSKA (reference sequence). This CDR3 has 10 residues. V shed 3 bases and J shed 15 bases, with 11 bases lying between them. The CDR3 DNA is TGCAGTGCTAGGGGTGAGGGGGTGTTTTTT. It specifies CSARGEGVFF.

This clonotype was counted ten times or more. This rearrangement joins TRBV7-3 to TRBJ2-2, with D unresolved. The length of the CDR3 is 18 residues. Germline V CDR1 and CDR2: SGHTA, FQGTGA. V lost 2 bases and J 7 bases, leaving 23 bases between the germline ends. CDR3 sequence: CASSLDLRAAFSGGELFF. CDR3 DNA sequence: TGTGCCAGCAGCTTAGATCTCCGGGCCGCCTTCTCGGGCGGGGAGCTGTTTTTT.

This clonotype was counted many times. CDR3 bases: TGTGCCAGCAGCTCCCTTGGGGAAACGCGAGGCTACACCTTC. This codes for CASSSLGETRGYTF. The J gene is TRBJ1-2, the V gene TRBV7-2, with unresolved D. Germline assignment: CDR1 SGHTA and CDR2 FQGNSA. The CDR3 is 14 residues long. The V gene lost 4 bases and the J gene lost 8 bases, with 17 bases spanning the gap.

This clonotype was found many times. The chain's CDR3 is CASSESLAGAGELFF. DNA of the CDR3: TGTGCCAGCAGTGAGTCACTAGCGGGAGCCGGGGAGCTGTTTTTT. This chain uses TRBV2 with TRBJ2-2, with 11 bases identical to TRBD2. V lost 3 bases, J lost 6 bases, and 3 bases stayed unmatched. Germline CDR1 and CDR2: SNHLY and FYNNEI. The CDR3 contains 15 residues. Full variable domain (outside the CDR3, taken from reference TRBV2 and TRBJ2-2): EPEVTQTPSHQVTQMGQEVILRCVPISNHLYFYWYRQILGQKVEFLVSFYNNEISEKSEIFDDQFSVERPDGSNFTLKIRSTKLEDSAMYFCASSESLAGAGELFFGEGSRLTVL.

This clonotype has at least ten counts. The chain recombines TRBV12-3 or TRBV12-4 with TRBJ2-2; perhaps TRBD1 as D (6 bases). This CDR3 is 14 amino acids long. V lost 5 bases, J lost 5 bases, and 12 bases lay in between. This CDR3 reads CASSMGAKTGELFF. In nucleotides, the CDR3 is TGTGCCAGCAGTATGGGGGCAAAAACCGGGGAGCTGTTTTTT.

The chain recombines TRBV5-5 with TRBJ2-1; 11 nucleotides line up with TRBD1. Trimming at V came to 3 bases and at J to 2 bases, leaving 7 bases not matched to a gene. Germline V CDR1 and CDR2: SGHKS, YYEKEE (reference sequence). There are 17 residues in the CDR3. The CDR3 region is CASSWLGTGGPYNEQFF. The CDR3 DNA reads TGTGCCAGCAGCTGGCTCGGGACAGGGGGGCCCTACAATGAGCAGTTCTTC.

At least ten counts were recorded for this clonotype. CDR3 residues: CASSLVAGTGGSPLHF. The CDR3 DNA sequence: TGTGCCAGCAGCCTAGTCGCCGGGACAGGGGGTTCACCCCTCCACTTT. The rearrangement uses TRBV7-8 and TRBJ1-6, with 11 bases matching TRBD1. CDR3 length: 16 residues. The V and J ends lost 5 bases and 9 bases, in that order; junction bases with no gene match: 9. Per the germline V gene, CDR1 is SGHVS and CDR2 is FQNEAQ. Using reference TRBV7-8 and TRBJ1-6 for the parts outside the CDR3, the full variable domain is GAGVSQSPRYKVAKRGQDVALRCDPISGHVSLFWYQQALGQGPEFLTYFQNEAQLDKSGLPSDRFFAERPEGSVSTLKIQRTQQEDSAVYLCASSLVAGTGGSPLHFGNGTRLTVT.

This clonotype appeared many times. This rearrangement joins TRBV10-3 to TRBJ2-3; D is perhaps TRBD2 (6 bases). Germline-derived CDR1 and CDR2 are ENHRY and SYGVKD. The CDR3 consists of 13 residues. Trimming took 4 bases from V and 3 from J, leaving 8 bases between them. CDR3 residues: CAISGGLTDTQYF. In nucleotides, the CDR3 is TGTGCCATCAGTGGGGGACTTACAGATACGCAGTATTTT.

The chain couples TRBV27 to TRBJ2-7, with D perhaps matching TRBD1 (5 bases). Trimming cost V 6 bases and J 2 bases, with 14 bases left between them. Looked up from germline, CDR1 is MNHEY and CDR2 is SMNVEV (reference sequence). This CDR3 spans 14 amino acids. The CDR3 loop is CASSSATATYEQYF. As DNA, the CDR3 is TGTGCCAGCAGCTCAGCGACAGCGACCTACGAGCAGTACTTC.

This clonotype turned up a few times. This sequence joins TRBV12-3 or TRBV12-4 and TRBJ1-5; tentatively, D is TRBD1 (5 bases). V was clipped by 5 bases and J by 4 bases, with 12 bases between them. This CDR3 region has 14 residues. The CDR3 protein is CASSSRVGNQPQHF. The CDR3 DNA reads TGTGCCAGCAGTAGCAGGGTTGGGAATCAGCCCCAGCATTTT.

This clonotype showed up many times. This chain connects TRBV7-2 to TRBJ1-1, with TRBD1 matching over 9 bases. This CDR3 has 14 residues. CDR1 and CDR2 from the germline V gene are SGHTA and FQGNSA. V lost 2 bases and J lost 3; bases outside the gene matches: 1. The CDR3 DNA reads TGTGCCAGCAGCTTAAGGACAGGGGACACTGAAGCTTTCTTT. Translated, it gives CASSLRTGDTEAFF.

Comment on this clonotype: A read error may explain this, as a much larger clone is one base away. V gene TRBV28 combines with J gene TRBJ2-1, with D perhaps matching TRBD2 (5 bases). CDR3 length: 14 residues. Between the trimmed V and J ends, which lost 10 bases and 3 bases, there was a span of 16 bases. Germline V gene sequence: CDR1 MDHEN, CDR2 SYDVKM. This chain's CDR3 is CAILPADRYNEQFF. CDR3 nucleotides: TGTGCCATTCTCCCAGCGGACCGCTACAATGAGCAGTTCTTC. The variable domain in full, completed from reference TRBV28 and TRBJ2-1, reads DVKVTQSSRYLVKRTGEKVFLECVQDMDHENMFWYRQDPGLGLRLIYFSYDVKMKEKGDIPEGYSVSREKKERFSLILESASTNQTSMYLCAILPADRYNEQFFGPGTRLTVL.

This chain uses TRBV29-1 with TRBJ2-1; tentatively, D is TRBD2 (5 bases). This CDR3 has 14 residues. Germline CDR1 SQVTM, CDR2 ANQGSEA. Trimming left V 6 bases short and J 0 bases short, with 12 bases between. The CDR3 nucleotides are TGCAGCGTCCAGGACTCCCGCTCCTACAATGAGCAGTTCTTC. It encodes CSVQDSRSYNEQFF.

The chain carries TRBV6-1 and TRBJ1-2; 7 positions agree with TRBD1. The J segment lost 4 bases and the V segment lost 8 bases, leaving 7 bases of the junction unmatched. The CDR3 is 13 amino acids. Germline lookup yields CDR1 MNHNS and CDR2 SASEGT. In DNA, the CDR3 is TGTGCCAGCCGGGACAGCGGCACCTATGGCTACACCTTC. Translation gives CASRDSGTYGYTF.

The genes are TRBV6-9 and TRBJ2-1; D unclear. This CDR3 region has 12 residues. Deletions cut 11 bases from V and 5 bases from J, with 13 bases between. Germline-derived CDR1 and CDR2 are MNHGY and SVAAGI. Here the CDR3 reads CAASPANNEQFF. The CDR3 DNA reads TGTGCCGCTTCCCCGGCTAACAATGAGCAGTTCTTC.